This is a list of T cell receptor beta chains from one sample in a study of molecular identifiers for immune sequencing clone quantification. TCRdb used MiXCR to reprocess the PCR reads, holding one entry per CDR3 protein. The data contain tens of thousands of distinct CDR3 sequences, just over 35% of them seen just once; the ten biggest clones take up approximately 4.2%. The sample consisted of naive CD8+ T cells from blood, with Jurkat cell RNA spiked in. These receptors were collected from a human donor in good health. Some libraries in this study had Jurkat cell RNA spiked in. Both conserved end residues are part of each CDR3. D genes are given only for firm matches. Clone size is given for some rows only: seen once, a few or many times, or a class if the clone is expanded.

V	size	D	J	DNA	CDR3
TRBV4-2	-	TRBD2	TRBJ2-3	TGTGCCAGCAGCCAAGAAGAAGCGGGAGCGGCCACAGATACGCAGTATTTT	CASSQEEAGAATDTQYF
TRBV3-1	-	TRBD2	TRBJ2-3	TGTGCCAGCAGCCAAGTTTCCTGGGCGGGAGACCTTTTCTCAGATACGCAGTATTTT	CASSQVSWAGDLFSDTQYF
TRBV6-6	few	TRBD1	TRBJ1-5	TGTGCCAGCAGTTACTCAGGACAGGGTTATGAGCCCCAGCATTTT	CASSYSGQGYEPQHF
TRBV12-3/TRBV12-4	-	TRBD1	TRBJ1-1	TGTGCCAGCGATAGGGGGCCGCGCACTGAAGCTTTCTTT	CASDRGPRTEAFF
TRBV5-4	few	-	TRBJ1-1	TGTGCCAGCAGCTCCGGAAGCACTGAAGCTTTCTTT	CASSSGSTEAFF
TRBV4-3	-	TRBD1	TRBJ1-5	TGCGCCAGCAGCCATGACAGGGGCAATCCGCCCCAGCATTTT	CASSHDRGNPPQHF
TRBV7-3	few	-	TRBJ2-1	TGTGCCAGCAGCATGACCAGAGTTGGGGCGGTTGAGCAGTTCTTC	CASSMTRVGAVEQFF
TRBV4-1	many	-	TRBJ2-5	TGCGCCAGCAGCCAAGCGGATAGACAAGAGACCCAGTACTTC	CASSQADRQETQYF
TRBV28	-	-	TRBJ2-4	TGTGCCAGCACCCCTTTGGGGGACTCCAAAAACATTCAGTACTTC	CASTPLGDSKNIQYF
TRBV4-3	-	-	TRBJ1-1	TGCGCCAGCAGCCAAGATCCTGTAGAAATGGAAAACACTGAAGCTTTCTTT	CASSQDPVEMENTEAFF
TRBV2	few	TRBD2	TRBJ2-7	TGTGCCAGCAGCCCGGGACTAGCGGGAGGTGGGTACGAGCAGTACTTC	CASSPGLAGGGYEQYF
TRBV7-9	few	-	TRBJ2-7	TGTGCCAGCACCTATTTGGACGAGCAGTACTTC	CASTYLDEQYF
TRBV7-6	-	-	TRBJ2-7	TGTGCCAGCAGCTTAGTGGGGTTAGAGCAGTACTTC	CASSLVGLEQYF
TRBV28	few	-	TRBJ2-5	TGTGCCAGCAGTTTACAGGGGCACCAAGAGACCCAGTACTTC	CASSLQGHQETQYF
TRBV7-8	few	-	TRBJ2-7	TGTGCCAGCAGCTTATCCCCACCCGGGGACGAGCAGTACTTC	CASSLSPPGDEQYF
TRBV20-1	-	TRBD2	TRBJ2-1	TGCAGTGCTAGAGTAACTCGGACTAGCGGGATACTTTACAATGAGCAGTTCTTC	CSARVTRTSGILYNEQFF
TRBV28	many	-	TRBJ2-3	TGTGCCAGCAGTTTACGCCACCCCAAGGGCAGCGGCACAGATACGCAGTATTTT	CASSLRHPKGSGTDTQYF
TRBV6-2/TRBV6-3	few	-	TRBJ2-5	TGTGCCAGCAGTTACGGTCTCACCGACGGACGCAGCAGCCAAGAGACCCAGTACTTC	CASSYGLTDGRSSQETQYF
TRBV27	many	TRBD1	TRBJ1-1	TGTGCCAGCAGTCATTCGACAGGGGGCTTTACTGAAGCTTTCTTT	CASSHSTGGFTEAFF
TRBV4-3	few	TRBD2	TRBJ2-1	TGCGCCAGCAGCCACCCCGGACATTCTAGCGGCACCTACAATGAGCAGTTCTTC	CASSHPGHSSGTYNEQFF
TRBV6-5	few	TRBD2	TRBJ2-1	TGTGCCAGCAGTTTCGATCTAGCGGCGAACAATGAGCAGTTCTTC	CASSFDLAANNEQFF
TRBV15	many	-	TRBJ2-7	TGTGCCACCAGCAGAGCCGCGTTGGGCGAGCAGTACTTC	CATSRAALGEQYF
TRBV28	many	-	TRBJ2-7	TGTGCCAGCAGTTTCCACCCGGTGGCACCGACCTCCTACGAGCAGTACTTC	CASSFHPVAPTSYEQYF
TRBV12-3/TRBV12-4	-	-	TRBJ1-1	TGTGCCAGCAGTCTGACAGCCATGAACACTGAAGCTTTCTTT	CASSLTAMNTEAFF
TRBV20-1	few	-	TRBJ2-2	TGCAGTGCTAGAGACGGCGGAGCGAACACCGGGGAGCTGTTTTTT	CSARDGGANTGELFF
TRBV7-9	many	-	TRBJ1-5	TGTGCCAGCAGCTTAGACGTCGACCAGCCCCAGCATTTT	CASSLDVDQPQHF
TRBV28	few	-	TRBJ2-2	TGTGCCAGCAGTTCAGGGACTCCCCTTACCGGGGAGCTGTTTTTT	CASSSGTPLTGELFF
TRBV7-6	-	-	TRBJ1-5	TGTGCCAGCAGCTTAGCGAGGGGGGGTCAGCCCCAGCATTTT	CASSLARGGQPQHF
TRBV29-1	-	TRBD2	TRBJ2-1	TGCAGCGGAATGTTGGGCGGGAGTTTCCGGGCTCCCTACAATGAGCAGTTCTTC	CSGMLGGSFRAPYNEQFF
TRBV11-2	once	-	TRBJ2-3	TGTGCCAGCGCGCATGGGTCTGGCACAGATACGCAGTATTTT	CASAHGSGTDTQYF
TRBV7-9	many	-	TRBJ2-7	TGTGCCAGCAGCTTAGTTAACGAGGGTTGGCAGTACTTC	CASSLVNEGWQYF
TRBV11-2	few	-	TRBJ2-3	TGTGCCAGCAGCCAGGACAGCGTGAGCACAGATACGCAGTATTTT	CASSQDSVSTDTQYF
TRBV11-2	-	-	TRBJ2-5	TGTGCCAGCAGCCCTGCCCCGGGGGAGGACCAGTACTTC	CASSPAPGEDQYF
TRBV6-2/TRBV6-3	-	TRBD2	TRBJ2-1	TGTGCCAGCAGCCACCTTAGCGGGAGTACGAATGAGCAGTTCTTC	CASSHLSGSTNEQFF
TRBV7-9	-	-	TRBJ2-5	TGTGCCAGCAGCTTCCCGGGCCCCCAAGAGACCCAGTACTTC	CASSFPGPQETQYF
TRBV5-6	few	TRBD1	TRBJ1-2	TGTGCCAGCAGCTCCGGACAGGCCTTCTATGGCTACACCTTC	CASSSGQAFYGYTF
TRBV5-4	many	-	TRBJ2-7	TGTGCCAGCAGCCTGAGACTAGGCTTGAGGGAGCAGTACTTC	CASSLRLGLREQYF
TRBV20-1	-	-	TRBJ2-2	TGCAGTGCTAGAGTTAGAACAGGGCCCGGGGTGCTATTTTTT	CSARVRTGPGVLFF
TRBV28	-	-	TRBJ2-1	TGTGCCAGCAGCAAACAGGGAACCTACAATGGGCAGTTCTTC	CASSKQGTYNGQFF
TRBV28	-	-	TRBJ2-2	TGTGCCAGCCATCCTCTAACAGCCGGGGAGCTGTTTTTT	CASHPLTAGELFF
TRBV29-1	-	TRBD2	TRBJ2-7	TGCAGCGCCCTAGCGGGAGACAGGAGCTACGAGCAGTACTTC	CSALAGDRSYEQYF
TRBV5-8	-	TRBD1	TRBJ2-7	TGTGCCCGCAGCCGCAAGGACAGGGAGCCTCTCTACGAGCAGTACTTC	CARSRKDREPLYEQYF
TRBV2	-	TRBD2	TRBJ2-2	TGTGCCAGCAGCTCACCCGGGACTAGCGGGAGAACCGGGGAGCTGTTTTTT	CASSSPGTSGRTGELFF